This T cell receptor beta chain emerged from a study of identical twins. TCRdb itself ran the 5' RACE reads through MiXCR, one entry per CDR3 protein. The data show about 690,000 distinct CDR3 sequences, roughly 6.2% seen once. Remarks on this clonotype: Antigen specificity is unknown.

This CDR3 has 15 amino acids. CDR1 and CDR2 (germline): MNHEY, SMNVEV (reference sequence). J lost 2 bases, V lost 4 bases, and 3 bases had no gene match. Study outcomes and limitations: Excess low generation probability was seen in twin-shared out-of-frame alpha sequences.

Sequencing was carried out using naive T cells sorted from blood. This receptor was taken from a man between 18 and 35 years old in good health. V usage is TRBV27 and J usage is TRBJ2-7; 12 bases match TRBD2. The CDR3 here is CASSSWTSGTYEQYF. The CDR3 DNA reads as TGTGCCAGCAGTTCCTGGACTAGCGGGACCTACGAGCAGTACTTC.